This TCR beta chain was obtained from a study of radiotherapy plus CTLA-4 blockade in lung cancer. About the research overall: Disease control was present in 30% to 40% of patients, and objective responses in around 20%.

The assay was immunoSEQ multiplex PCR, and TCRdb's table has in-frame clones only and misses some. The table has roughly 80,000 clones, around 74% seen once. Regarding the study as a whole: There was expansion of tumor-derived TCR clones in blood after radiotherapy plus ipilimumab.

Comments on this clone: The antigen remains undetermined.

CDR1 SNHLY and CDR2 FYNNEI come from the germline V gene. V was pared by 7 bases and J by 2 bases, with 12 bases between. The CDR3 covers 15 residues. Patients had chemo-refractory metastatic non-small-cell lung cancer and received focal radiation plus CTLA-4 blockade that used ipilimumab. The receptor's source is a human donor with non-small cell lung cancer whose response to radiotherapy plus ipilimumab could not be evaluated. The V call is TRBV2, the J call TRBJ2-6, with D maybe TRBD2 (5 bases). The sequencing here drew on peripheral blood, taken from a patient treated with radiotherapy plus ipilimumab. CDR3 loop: CASNPGGTGANVLTF. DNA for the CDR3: TGTGCCAGCAACCCCGGAGGAACTGGGGCCAACGTCCTGACTTTC.